Below are 2 T cell receptor beta chains sequenced from a single sample in a study of spatial heterogeneity in lung cancer. Findings and caveats of the study: Higher tumor mutation counts went along with higher counts of expanded intratumoral alpha and beta TCRs.

Their antigens remain unidentified. The time point: sample taken at primary tumor resection. One entry per CDR3 protein, called by TCRdb with MiXCR from the 5' RACE reads. Of approximately 9,500 distinct CDR3 sequences listed, more than 10% were seen once; the top ten hold roughly 10%. Material: lung tumor tissue, obtained at surgery. Receptors originate from a male donor with early-stage non-small cell lung cancer.

This clonotype was counted at least ten times. Within a library made for alpha chains, this beta chain is off target, and its count is uninformative. J is TRBJ2-3 and V is TRBV27; D is perhaps TRBD2 (6 bases). Trimming stripped 3 bases from V and 2 bases from J, with 9 bases between. Germline loops: CDR1 MNHEY, CDR2 SMNVEV (reference sequence). The CDR3 covers 14 residues. The CDR3 DNA reads as TGTGCCAGCAGTTTCCTAGCGTTCACAGATACGCAGTATTTT. This sequence encodes CASSFLAFTDTQYF.

This clonotype appeared a few times. This beta chain turned up in a library designed for alpha chains; as an off-target read, its abundance says little. DNA of the CDR3: TGTGCCAGCAGCGTAGACGGGAACACTGAAGCTTTCTTT. It translates to CASSVDGNTEAFF. V usage is TRBV7-2 and J usage is TRBJ1-1, with unresolved D. The ends were cut back, 5 bases at V and 1 base at J, with 8 bases in the middle. CDR3 length: 13 amino acids. CDR1 and CDR2 (germline): SGHTA, FQGNSA.